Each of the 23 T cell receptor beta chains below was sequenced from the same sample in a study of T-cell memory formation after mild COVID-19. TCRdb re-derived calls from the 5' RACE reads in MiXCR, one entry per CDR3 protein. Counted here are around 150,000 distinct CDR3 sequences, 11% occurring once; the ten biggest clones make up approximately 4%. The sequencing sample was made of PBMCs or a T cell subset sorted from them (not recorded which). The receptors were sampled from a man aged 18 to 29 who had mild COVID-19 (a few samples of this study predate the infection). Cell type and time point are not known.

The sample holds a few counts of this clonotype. The CDR3 is CASRAGTSGGHYTGELFF. For the CDR3, the DNA is TGTGCCAGCAGGGCCGGGACTAGCGGGGGCCACTACACCGGGGAGCTGTTTTTT. The J gene is TRBJ2-2, the V gene TRBV6-2 or TRBV6-3, with 14 bases that match TRBD2. The CDR3 runs to 18 residues. Germline V CDR1 and CDR2: MNHEY, SVGEGT. With V trimmed by 6 bases and J by 3 bases, 9 bases remained unmatched.

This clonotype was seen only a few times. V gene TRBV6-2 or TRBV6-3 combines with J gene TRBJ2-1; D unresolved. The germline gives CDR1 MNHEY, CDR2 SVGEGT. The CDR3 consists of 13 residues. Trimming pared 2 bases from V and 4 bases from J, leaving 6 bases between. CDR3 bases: TGTGCCAGCAGTTACGTAGAGTACAATGAGCAGTTCTTC. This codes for CASSYVEYNEQFF.

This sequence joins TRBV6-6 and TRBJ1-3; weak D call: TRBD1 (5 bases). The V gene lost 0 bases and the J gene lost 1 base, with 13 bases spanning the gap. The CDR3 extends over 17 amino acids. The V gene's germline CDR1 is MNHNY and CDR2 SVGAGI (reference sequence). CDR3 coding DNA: TGTGCCAGCAGTTACTCGTTCAAGGGGCAATCTGGAAACACCATATATTTT. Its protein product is CASSYSFKGQSGNTIYF.

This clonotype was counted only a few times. CDR3 sequence reads: CSVARYGRTGGSIHGYTF. CDR3 bases: TGCAGTGTAGCCCGATACGGAAGGACAGGGGGCTCTATCCATGGCTACACCTTC. V usage is TRBV20-1 and J usage is TRBJ1-2, with TRBD1 matching 11 bases. Germline loops: CDR1 DFQATT, CDR2 SNEGSKA (reference sequence). The J segment lost 6 bases and the V segment lost 7 bases, leaving 22 bases of the junction unmatched. This CDR3 has 18 amino acids.

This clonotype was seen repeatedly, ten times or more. The CDR3 DNA sequence: TGTGCCAGCAATGTACGAGTGACCGGGGAGCTGTTTTTT. It yields the protein CASNVRVTGELFF. This chain uses TRBV2 with TRBJ2-2, with D uncertain. CDR3 length: 13 amino acids. V dropped 7 bases and J dropped 5 bases, with 11 bases sitting between them. Germline V CDR1 and CDR2: SNHLY, FYNNEI.

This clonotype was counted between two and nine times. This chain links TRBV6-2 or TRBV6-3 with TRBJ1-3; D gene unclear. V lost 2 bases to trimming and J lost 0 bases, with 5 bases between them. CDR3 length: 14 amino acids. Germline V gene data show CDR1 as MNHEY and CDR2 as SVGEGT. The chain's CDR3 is CASSYGSSGNTIYF. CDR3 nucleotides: TGTGCCAGCAGTTACGGGAGCTCTGGAAACACCATATATTTT.

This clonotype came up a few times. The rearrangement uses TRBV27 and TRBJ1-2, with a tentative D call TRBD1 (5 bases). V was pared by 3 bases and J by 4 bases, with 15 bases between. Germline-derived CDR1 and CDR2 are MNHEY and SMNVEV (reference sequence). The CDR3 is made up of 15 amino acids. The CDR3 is CASSFLLDRPYGYTF. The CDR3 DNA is TGTGCCAGCAGTTTCTTACTTGACAGACCCTATGGCTACACCTTC.

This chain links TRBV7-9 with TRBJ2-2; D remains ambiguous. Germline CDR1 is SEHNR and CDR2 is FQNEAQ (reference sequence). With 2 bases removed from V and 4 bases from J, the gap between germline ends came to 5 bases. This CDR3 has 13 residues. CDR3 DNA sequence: TGTGCCAGCAGCTTATGGCCCACCGGGGAGCTGTTTTTT. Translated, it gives CASSLWPTGELFF.

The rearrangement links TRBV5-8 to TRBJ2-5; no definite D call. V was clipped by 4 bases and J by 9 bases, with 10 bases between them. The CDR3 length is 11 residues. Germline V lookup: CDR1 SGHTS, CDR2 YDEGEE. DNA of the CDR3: TGTGCCAGCAGCCGCCGGGCCTCCCAGTACTTC. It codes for CASSRRASQYF.

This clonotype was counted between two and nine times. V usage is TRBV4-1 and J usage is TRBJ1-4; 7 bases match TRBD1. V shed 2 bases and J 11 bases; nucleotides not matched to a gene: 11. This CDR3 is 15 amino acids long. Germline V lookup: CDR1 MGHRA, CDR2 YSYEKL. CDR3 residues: CASSQPGQTVGKLFF. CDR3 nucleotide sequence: TGCGCCAGCAGCCAACCGGGACAGACGGTTGGGAAACTGTTTTTT.

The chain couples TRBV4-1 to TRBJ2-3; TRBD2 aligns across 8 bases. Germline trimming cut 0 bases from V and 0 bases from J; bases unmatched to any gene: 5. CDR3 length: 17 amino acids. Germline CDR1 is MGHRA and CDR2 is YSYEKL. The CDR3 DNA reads TGCGCCAGCAGCCAAGATCGGGGGGGGCACAGCACAGATACGCAGTATTTT. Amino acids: CASSQDRGGHSTDTQYF.

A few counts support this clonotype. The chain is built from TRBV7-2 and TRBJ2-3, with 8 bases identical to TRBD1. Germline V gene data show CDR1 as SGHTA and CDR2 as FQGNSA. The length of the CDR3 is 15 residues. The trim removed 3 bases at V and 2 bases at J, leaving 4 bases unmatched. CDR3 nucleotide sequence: TGTGCCAGCAGCTTGACAGGGGTATACACAGATACGCAGTATTTT. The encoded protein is CASSLTGVYTDTQYF.

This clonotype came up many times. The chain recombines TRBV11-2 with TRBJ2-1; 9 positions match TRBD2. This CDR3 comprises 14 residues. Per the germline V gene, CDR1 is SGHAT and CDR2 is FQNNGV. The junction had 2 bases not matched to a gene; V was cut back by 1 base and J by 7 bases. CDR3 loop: CASSLGLAGNEQFF. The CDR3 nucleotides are TGTGCCAGCAGCTTAGGCCTAGCGGGGAATGAGCAGTTCTTC.

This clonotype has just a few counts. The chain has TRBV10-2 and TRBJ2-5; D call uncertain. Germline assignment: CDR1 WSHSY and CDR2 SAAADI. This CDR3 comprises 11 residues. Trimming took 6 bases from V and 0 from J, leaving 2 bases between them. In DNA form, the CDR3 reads TGCGCCAGCAGGGACCAAGAGACCCAGTACTTC. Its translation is CASRDQETQYF.

The CDR3 is CASSLENQKPFF. In DNA, the CDR3 is TGCGCCAGCAGCTTGGAAAATCAGAAGCCTTTCTTT. This chain joins TRBV5-1 and TRBJ1-1; the D is unclear. CDR3 length: 12 residues. Germline V CDR1 and CDR2: SGHRS, YFSETQ. V lost 0 bases to trimming and J lost 12 bases, with 12 bases between them.

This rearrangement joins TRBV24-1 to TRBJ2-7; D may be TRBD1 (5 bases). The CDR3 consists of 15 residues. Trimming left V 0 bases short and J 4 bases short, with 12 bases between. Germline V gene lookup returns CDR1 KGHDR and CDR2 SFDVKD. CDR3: CATSDLYGHLYEQYV. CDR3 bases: TGTGCCACCAGTGATTTGTATGGACACCTATACGAGCAGTACGTC.

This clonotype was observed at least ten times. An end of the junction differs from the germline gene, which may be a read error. The CDR3, as DNA: TGCGCCAGCAGCTCAGGACTCGAGCAAGGGACCCAGTACTTC. Translated: CASSSGLEQGTQYF. This chain links TRBV5-1 with TRBJ2-5, with D possibly TRBD2 on 5 matching bases. This CDR3 region has 14 residues. Germline values: CDR1 SGHRS, CDR2 YFSETQ. The full variable domain, rest sourced from reference TRBV5-1 and TRBJ2-5, is KAGVTQTPRYLIKTRGQQVTLSCSPISGHRSVSWYQQTPGQGLQFLFEYFSETQRNKGNFPGRFSGRQFSNSRSEMNVSTLELGDSALYLCASSSGLEQGTQYFGPGTRLLVL.

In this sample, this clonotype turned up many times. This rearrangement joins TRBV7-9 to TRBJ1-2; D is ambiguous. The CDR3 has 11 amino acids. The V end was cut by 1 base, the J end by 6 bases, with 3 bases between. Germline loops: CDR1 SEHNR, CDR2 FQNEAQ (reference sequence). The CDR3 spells CASSLVDGYTF. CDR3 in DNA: TGTGCCAGCAGCTTAGTGGATGGCTACACCTTC.

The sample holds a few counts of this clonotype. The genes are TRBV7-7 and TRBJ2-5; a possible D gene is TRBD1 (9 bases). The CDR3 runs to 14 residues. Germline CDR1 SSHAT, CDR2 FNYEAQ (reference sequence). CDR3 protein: CASGTGISLETQYF. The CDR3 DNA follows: TGTGCTAGCGGGACAGGGATATCTTTAGAGACCCAGTACTTC.

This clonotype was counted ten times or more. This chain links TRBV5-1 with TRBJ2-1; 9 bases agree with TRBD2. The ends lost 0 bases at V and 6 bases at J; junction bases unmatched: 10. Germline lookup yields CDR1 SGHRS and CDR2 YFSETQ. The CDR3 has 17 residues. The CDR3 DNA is TGCGCCAGCAGCTTGGCCGGCGCGAGCGGGGGGCCCAATGAGCAGTTCTTC. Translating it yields CASSLAGASGGPNEQFF.

CDR3 DNA sequence: TGTGCCAGCAGTGCGCCAACAAGACAGGGAGGCGAAGCTTTCTTT. As protein: CASSAPTRQGGEAFF. The chain combines TRBV28 with TRBJ1-1; 7 nucleotides line up with TRBD1. The V segment lost 5 bases and the J segment 8 bases; nucleotides outside the gene matches: 14. CDR1 is MDHEN and CDR2 is SYDVKM in the germline V gene. This CDR3 has 15 amino acids.

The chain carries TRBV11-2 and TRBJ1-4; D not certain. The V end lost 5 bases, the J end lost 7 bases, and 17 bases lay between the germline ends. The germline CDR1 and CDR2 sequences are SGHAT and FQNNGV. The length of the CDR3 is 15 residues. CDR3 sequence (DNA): TGTGCCAGCAGCGAACCTGGAGGGTATGGTGAAAAACTGTTTTTT. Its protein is CASSEPGGYGEKLFF.

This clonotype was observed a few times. The CDR3 DNA reads TGTGCCAGCAGTGTCGGGGGCGGCGCGCAGTATTTT. Translated, it gives CASSVGGGAQYF. The chain is built from TRBV28 and TRBJ2-3; D tentatively reads TRBD1 or TRBD2 (6 bases each). This CDR3 is built from 12 residues. V lost 5 bases, J lost 10 bases, and 13 bases lay in between. CDR1 is MDHEN and CDR2 is SYDVKM in the germline V gene. Complete variable domain (other parts from reference TRBV28 and TRBJ2-3): DVKVTQSSRYLVKRTGEKVFLECVQDMDHENMFWYRQDPGLGLRLIYFSYDVKMKEKGDIPEGYSVSREKKERFSLILESASTNQTSMYLCASSVGGGAQYFGPGTRLTVL.